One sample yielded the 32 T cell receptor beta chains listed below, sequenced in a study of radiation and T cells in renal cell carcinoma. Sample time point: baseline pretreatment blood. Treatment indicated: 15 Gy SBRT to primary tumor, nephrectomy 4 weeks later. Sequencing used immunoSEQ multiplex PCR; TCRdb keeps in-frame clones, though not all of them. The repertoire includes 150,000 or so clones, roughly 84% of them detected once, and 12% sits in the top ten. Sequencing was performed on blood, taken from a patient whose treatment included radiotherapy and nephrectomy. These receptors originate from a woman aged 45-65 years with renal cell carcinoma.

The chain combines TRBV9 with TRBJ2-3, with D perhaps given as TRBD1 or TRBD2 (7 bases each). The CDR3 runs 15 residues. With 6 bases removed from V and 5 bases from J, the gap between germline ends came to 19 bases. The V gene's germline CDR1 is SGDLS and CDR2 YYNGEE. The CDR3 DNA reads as TGTGCCAGCACCTACAGGGGAGGGACCGGAGATACGCAGTATTTT. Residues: CASTYRGGTGDTQYF.

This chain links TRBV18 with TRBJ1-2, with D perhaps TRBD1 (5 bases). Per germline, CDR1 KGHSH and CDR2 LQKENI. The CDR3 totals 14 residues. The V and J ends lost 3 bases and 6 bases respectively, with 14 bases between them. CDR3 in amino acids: CASSPQSPGNGYTF. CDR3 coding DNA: TGTGCCAGCTCACCGCAATCGCCAGGGAATGGCTACACCTTC.

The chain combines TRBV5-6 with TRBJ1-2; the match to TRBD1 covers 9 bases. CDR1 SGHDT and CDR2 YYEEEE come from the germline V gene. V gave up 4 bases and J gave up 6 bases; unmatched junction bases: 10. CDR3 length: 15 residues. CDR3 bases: TGTGCCAGCAGCGGCGGGACAGGGAATGGGCATGGCTACACCTTC. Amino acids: CASSGGTGNGHGYTF. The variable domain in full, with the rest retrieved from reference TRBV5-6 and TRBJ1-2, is DAGVTQSPTHLIKTRGQQVTLRCSPKSGHDTVSWYQQALGQGPQFIFQYYEEEERQRGNFPDRFSGHQFPNYSSELNVNALLLGDSALYLCASSGGTGNGHGYTFGSGTRLTVV.

The CDR3 coding sequence is TGTGCCTGGAGTGTATTGGCCAGGGAAGCCGGGGAGCTGTTTTTT. This encodes CAWSVLAREAGELFF. This chain joins TRBV30 and TRBJ2-2, with D perhaps TRBD1 (5 bases). Trimming stripped 0 bases from V and 6 bases from J, with 14 bases between. CDR1 is GTSNPN, CDR2 SVGIG, per germline (reference sequence). There are 15 residues in the CDR3. Together with reference TRBV30 and TRBJ2-2, the CDR3 gives the full variable domain: SQTIHQWPATLVQPVGSPLSLECTVEGTSNPNLYWYRQAAGRGLQLLFYSVGIGQISSEVPQNLSASRPQDRQFILSSKKLLLSDSGFYLCAWSVLAREAGELFFGEGSRLTVL.

The CDR3: CASSFYAGGRETQYF. CDR3 nucleotide sequence: TGTGCCAGCAGCTTTTACGCGGGGGGGCGAGAGACCCAGTACTTC. V gene TRBV13 combines with J gene TRBJ2-5; 9 nucleotides align to TRBD2. V dropped 3 bases and J dropped 4; count of bases not matched to a gene: 6. The CDR3 contains 15 residues. Germline assignment: CDR1 PRHDT and CDR2 FYEKMQ (reference sequence).

CDR3 sequence reads: CASSYDDTRTQYF. CDR3 sequence (DNA): TGTGCCAGCAGTTACGACGATACGAGGACCCAGTACTTC. The genes are TRBV6-5 and TRBJ2-5; D is uncertain. The V and J ends lost 2 bases and 7 bases respectively, with 11 bases between them. Germline-derived CDR1 and CDR2 are MNHEY and SVGAGI. The CDR3 runs 13 residues.

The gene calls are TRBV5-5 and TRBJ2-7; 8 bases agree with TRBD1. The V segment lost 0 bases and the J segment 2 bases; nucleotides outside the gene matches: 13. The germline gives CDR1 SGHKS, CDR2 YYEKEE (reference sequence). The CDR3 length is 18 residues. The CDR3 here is CASSLGDRGSRSTYEQYF. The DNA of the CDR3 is TGTGCCAGCAGCTTGGGTGACAGGGGTTCGCGATCGACCTACGAGCAGTACTTC.

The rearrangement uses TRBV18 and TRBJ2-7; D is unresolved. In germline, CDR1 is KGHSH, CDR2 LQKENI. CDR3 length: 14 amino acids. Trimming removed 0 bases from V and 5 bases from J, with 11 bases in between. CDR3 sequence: CASSPPVKANEQYF. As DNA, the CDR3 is TGTGCCAGCTCACCACCGGTAAAGGCCAACGAGCAGTACTTC.

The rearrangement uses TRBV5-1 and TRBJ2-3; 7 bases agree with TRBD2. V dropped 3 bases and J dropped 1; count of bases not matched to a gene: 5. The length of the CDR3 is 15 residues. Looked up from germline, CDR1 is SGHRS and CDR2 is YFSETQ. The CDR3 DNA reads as TGCGCCAGCAGCTCCTTAAGCGGGGGCACAGATACGCAGTATTTT. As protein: CASSSLSGGTDTQYF.

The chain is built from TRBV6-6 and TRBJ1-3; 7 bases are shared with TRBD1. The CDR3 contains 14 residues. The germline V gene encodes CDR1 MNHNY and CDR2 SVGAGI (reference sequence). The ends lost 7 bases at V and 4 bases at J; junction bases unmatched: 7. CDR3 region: CASTLDRVGNTIYF. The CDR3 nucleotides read TGTGCCAGCACCCTAGACAGGGTAGGAAACACCATATATTTT.

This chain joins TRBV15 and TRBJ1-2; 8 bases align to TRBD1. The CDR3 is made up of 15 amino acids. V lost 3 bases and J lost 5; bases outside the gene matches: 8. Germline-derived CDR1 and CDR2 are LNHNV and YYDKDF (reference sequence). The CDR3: CATSRNQGARYGYTF. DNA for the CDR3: TGTGCCACCAGCAGGAACCAGGGGGCCCGATATGGCTACACCTTC.

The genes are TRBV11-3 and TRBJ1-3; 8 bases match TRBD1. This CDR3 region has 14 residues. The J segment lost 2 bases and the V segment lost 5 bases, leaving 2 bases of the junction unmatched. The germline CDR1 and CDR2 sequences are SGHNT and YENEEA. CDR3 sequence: CASSEQGAGNTIYF. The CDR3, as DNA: TGTGCCAGCAGCGAACAGGGGGCTGGAAACACCATATATTTT. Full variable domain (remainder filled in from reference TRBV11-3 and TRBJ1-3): EAGVVQSPRYKIIEKKQPVAFWCNPISGHNTLYWYLQNLGQGPELLIRYENEEAVDDSQLPKDRFSAERLKGVDSTLKIQPAELGDSAVYLCASSEQGAGNTIYFGEGSWLTVV.

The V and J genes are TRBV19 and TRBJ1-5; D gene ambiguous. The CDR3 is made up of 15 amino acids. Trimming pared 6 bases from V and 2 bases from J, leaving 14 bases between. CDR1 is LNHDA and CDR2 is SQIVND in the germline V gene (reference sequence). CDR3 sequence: CASRSVEGGNQPQHF. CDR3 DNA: TGTGCCAGTAGATCTGTAGAGGGAGGCAATCAGCCCCAGCATTTT.

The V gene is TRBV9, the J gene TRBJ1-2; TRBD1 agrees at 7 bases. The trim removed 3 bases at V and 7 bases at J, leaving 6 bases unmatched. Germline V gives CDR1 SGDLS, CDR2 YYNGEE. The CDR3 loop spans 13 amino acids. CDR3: CASSGQGLFGYTF. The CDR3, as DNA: TGTGCCAGCAGCGGACAGGGACTATTTGGCTACACCTTC.

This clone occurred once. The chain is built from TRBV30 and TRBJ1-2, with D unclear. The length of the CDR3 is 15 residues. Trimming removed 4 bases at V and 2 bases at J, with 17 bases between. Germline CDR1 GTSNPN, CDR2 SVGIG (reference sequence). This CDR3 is CAWTLDRRLNYGYTF. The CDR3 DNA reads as TGTGCCTGGACCCTGGACCGACGACTCAACTATGGCTACACCTTC. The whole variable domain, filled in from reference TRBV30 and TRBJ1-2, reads SQTIHQWPATLVQPVGSPLSLECTVEGTSNPNLYWYRQAAGRGLQLLFYSVGIGQISSEVPQNLSASRPQDRQFILSSKKLLLSDSGFYLCAWTLDRRLNYGYTFGSGTRLTVV.

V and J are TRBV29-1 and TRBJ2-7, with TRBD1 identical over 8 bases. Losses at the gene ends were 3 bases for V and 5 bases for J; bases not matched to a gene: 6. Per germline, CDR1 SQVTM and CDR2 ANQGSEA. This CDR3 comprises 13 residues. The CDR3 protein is CSVDLGQGNEQYF. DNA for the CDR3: TGCAGCGTTGACTTAGGACAGGGTAACGAGCAGTACTTC.

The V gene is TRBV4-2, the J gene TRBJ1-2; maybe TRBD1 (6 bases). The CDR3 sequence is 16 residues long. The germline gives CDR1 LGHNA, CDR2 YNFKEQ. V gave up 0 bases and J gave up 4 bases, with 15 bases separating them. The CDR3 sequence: CASSQDDTGRGYGYTF. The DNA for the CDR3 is TGTGCCAGCAGCCAAGATGATACAGGGAGAGGCTATGGCTACACCTTC.

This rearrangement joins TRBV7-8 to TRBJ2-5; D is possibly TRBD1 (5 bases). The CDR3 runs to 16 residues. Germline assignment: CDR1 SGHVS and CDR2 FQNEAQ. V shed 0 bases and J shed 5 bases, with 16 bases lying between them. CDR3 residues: CASSLARQGNLETQYF. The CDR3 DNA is TGTGCCAGCAGCTTAGCGCGGCAGGGTAATCTGGAGACCCAGTACTTC.

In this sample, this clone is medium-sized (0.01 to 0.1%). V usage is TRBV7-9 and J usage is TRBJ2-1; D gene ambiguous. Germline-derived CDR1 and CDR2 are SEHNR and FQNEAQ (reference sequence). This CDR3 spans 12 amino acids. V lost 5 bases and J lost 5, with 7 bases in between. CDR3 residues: CASSIVNNEQFF. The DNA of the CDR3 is TGTGCCAGCAGCATCGTAAACAATGAGCAGTTCTTC.

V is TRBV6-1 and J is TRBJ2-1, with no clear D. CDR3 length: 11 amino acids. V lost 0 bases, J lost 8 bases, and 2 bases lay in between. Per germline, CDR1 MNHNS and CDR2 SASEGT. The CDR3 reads CASSEAYEQFF. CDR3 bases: TGTGCCAGCAGTGAAGCTTATGAGCAGTTCTTC.

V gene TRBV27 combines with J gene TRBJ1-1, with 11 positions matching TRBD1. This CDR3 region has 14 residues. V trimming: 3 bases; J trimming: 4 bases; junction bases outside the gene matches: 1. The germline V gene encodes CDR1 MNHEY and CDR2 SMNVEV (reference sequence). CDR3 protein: CASSFGTGGTEAFF. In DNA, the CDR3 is TGTGCCAGCAGTTTTGGGACAGGGGGCACTGAAGCTTTCTTT.

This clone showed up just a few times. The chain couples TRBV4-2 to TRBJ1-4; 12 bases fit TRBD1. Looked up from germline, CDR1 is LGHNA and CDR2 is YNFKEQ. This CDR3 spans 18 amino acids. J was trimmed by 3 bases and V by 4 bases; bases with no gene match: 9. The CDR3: CASSPLGTGGRSNEKLFF. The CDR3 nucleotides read TGTGCCAGCAGCCCACTCGGGACAGGGGGCAGGTCTAATGAAAAACTGTTTTTT.

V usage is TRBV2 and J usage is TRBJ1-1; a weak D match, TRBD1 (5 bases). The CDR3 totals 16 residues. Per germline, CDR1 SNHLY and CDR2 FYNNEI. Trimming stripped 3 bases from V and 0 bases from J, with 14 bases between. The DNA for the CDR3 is TGTGCCAGCAGTGACAGGGTTCGAGCGGTGAACACTGAAGCTTTCTTT. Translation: CASSDRVRAVNTEAFF.

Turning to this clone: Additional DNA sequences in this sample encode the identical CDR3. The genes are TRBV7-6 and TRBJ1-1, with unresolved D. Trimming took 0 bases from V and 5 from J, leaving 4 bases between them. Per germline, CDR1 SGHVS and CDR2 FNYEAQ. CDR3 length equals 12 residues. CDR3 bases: TGTGCCAGCAGCTTAGCCGGAACTGAAGCTTTCTTT. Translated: CASSLAGTEAFF.

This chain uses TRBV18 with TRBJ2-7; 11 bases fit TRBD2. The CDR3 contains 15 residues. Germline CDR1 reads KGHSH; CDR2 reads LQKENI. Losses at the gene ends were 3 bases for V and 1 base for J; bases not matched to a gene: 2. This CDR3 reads CASSPGTSGSYEQYF. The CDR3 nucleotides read TGTGCCAGCTCACCCGGGACTAGCGGATCCTACGAGCAGTACTTC.

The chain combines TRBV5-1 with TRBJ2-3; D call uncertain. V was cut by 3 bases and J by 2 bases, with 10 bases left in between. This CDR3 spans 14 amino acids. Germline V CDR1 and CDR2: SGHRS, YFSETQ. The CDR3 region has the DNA TGCGCCAGCAGCTCCTGGGCATTCACAGATACGCAGTATTTT. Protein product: CASSSWAFTDTQYF.

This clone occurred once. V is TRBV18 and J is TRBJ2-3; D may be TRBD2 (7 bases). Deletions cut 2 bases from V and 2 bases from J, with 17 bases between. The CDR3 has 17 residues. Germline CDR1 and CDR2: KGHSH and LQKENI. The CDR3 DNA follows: TGTGCCAGCTCACCAGGGAGGGTGACAGGTTTCACAGATACGCAGTATTTT. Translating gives CASSPGRVTGFTDTQYF.

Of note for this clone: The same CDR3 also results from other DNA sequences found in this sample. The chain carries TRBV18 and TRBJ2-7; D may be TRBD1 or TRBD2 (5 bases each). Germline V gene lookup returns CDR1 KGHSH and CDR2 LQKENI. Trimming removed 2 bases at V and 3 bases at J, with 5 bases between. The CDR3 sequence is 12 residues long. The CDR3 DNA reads TGTGCCAGCTCACCAGGGGGCTACGAGCAGTACTTC. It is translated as CASSPGGYEQYF.

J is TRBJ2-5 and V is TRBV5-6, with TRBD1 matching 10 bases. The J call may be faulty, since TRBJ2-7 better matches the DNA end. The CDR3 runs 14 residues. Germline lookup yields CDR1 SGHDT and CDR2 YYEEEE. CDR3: CASSPGQGSYEQYF. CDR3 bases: TGTGCCAGCAGCCCGGGACAGGGGTCCTACGAGCAGTACTTC.

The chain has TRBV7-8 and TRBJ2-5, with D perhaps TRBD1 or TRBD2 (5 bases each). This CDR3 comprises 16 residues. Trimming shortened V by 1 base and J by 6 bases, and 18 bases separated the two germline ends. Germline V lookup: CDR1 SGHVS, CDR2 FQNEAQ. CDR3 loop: CASSLEAYRGVQTQYF. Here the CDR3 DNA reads TGTGCCAGCAGCTTAGAGGCCTATCGGGGCGTGCAGACCCAGTACTTC.

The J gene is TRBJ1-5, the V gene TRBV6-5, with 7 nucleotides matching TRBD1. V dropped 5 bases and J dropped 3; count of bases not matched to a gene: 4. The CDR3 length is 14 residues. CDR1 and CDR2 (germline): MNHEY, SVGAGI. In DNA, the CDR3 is TGTGCCAGCAGTACGGGACAGCACAATCAGCCCCAGCATTTT. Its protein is CASSTGQHNQPQHF.

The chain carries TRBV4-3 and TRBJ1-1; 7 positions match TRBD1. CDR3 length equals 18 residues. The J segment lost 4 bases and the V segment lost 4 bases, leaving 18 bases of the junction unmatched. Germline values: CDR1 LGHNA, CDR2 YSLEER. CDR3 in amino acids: CASSLVGGGPPLSTEAFF. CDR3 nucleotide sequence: TGCGCCAGCAGCCTGGTAGGAGGGGGCCCGCCACTAAGCACTGAAGCTTTCTTT.